The entry below gives a single T cell receptor beta chain sequence along with its context. What it recognizes is unknown. The source of the sample is a study of graft-versus-host responses after intestinal transplantation. Study conclusions and caveats: The authors found GvH clones in recipient marrow, some appearing first in ileum or blood.

The V segment lost 2 bases and the J segment 0 bases; nucleotides outside the gene matches: 5. CDR3 length: 16 amino acids. Germline CDR1 LGHNA, CDR2 YNFKEQ. Assay: immunoSEQ multiplex PCR; the TCRdb copy retains only in-frame clones and omits some. The sample has tens of thousands of clones, roughly 92% seen once; the top ten hold about 6.7%. The clonotype originates from a human patient who received an intestinal transplant, so some T cells may come from the graft donor. The genes are TRBV4-2 and TRBJ2-5; 8 bases match TRBD2. Material: bone marrow, obtained around 720 days after intestinal transplantation. CDR3 sequence (DNA): TGTGCCAGCAGCCAACTGGGACTAGGTAACCAAGAGACCCAGTACTTC. It translates to CASSQLGLGNQETQYF.